This paragraph covers one T cell receptor (beta chain) sequence. It lacks a known antigen. Base qualities are not provided; no much larger clone lies one nucleotide away. This sample is drawn from a study of T cells in localized non-small cell lung cancer (dated by TCRdb to about 2020). Background on the whole study: Comparing tumors with uninvolved tumor-adjacent lungs, the study looked at the T cell repertoires of fewer than 250 patients with early-stage NSCLC. The cohort consisted of 236 treatment-naive NSCLC patients whose localized lung tumors had been resected. A mean age of around 66 years was recorded for the NSCLC patients, of whom 120 to 150 were male and 95 to 110 were female. On the study overall, not on this receptor specifically: Because of the exploratory design, TCR variables were selected using unadjusted p-values without false-discovery rate correction. Of the top 100 tumor clones, a median of approximately 60 were detected in paired uninvolved adjacent lung; 28 were also among that lung's top 100. Higher blood T cell density associated with longer overall survival, while higher adjacent-lung clonality associated with shorter survival. The highest T cell clonality was observed in uninvolved tumor-adjacent lung, where clonality exceeded that of tumor, suggesting that antigenic responses were more focused in uninvolved tumor-adjacent lung. Multi-region tumor sequencing was not performed, so intratumor heterogeneity could not be excluded.

Based on the germline V gene, the CDR1 and CDR2 sequences are SNHLY and FYNNEI. From the cysteine through the phenylalanine, the CDR3 covers 13 amino acids. Left in the record is the CDR3 DNA by itself, 39 bases read in frame from the first base. At diagnosis, tumor, uninvolved tumor-adjacent lung and peripheral blood were collected and then preserved as a mix of FFPE and fresh-frozen material. For TCR repertoire profiling, the blood samples were analyzed as peripheral blood mononuclear cells. The immunoSEQ Assay was used to sequence TCR beta CDR3 regions from DNA. In the original analysis: T cell density was computed as TCR beta template counts normalized to usable DNA estimated by amplifying housekeeping genes. Richness was estimated using the preseqR package, with extrapolation to 400,000 templates for PBMC samples and to 120,000 templates for tissue samples. Clonality was defined as one minus Pielou's evenness. Differential abundance testing on productive amino-acid clonotypes, with a minimum total count of 5 and an alpha of 0.1, was used to identify tissue-enriched TCRs. The Jaccard Index and the Morisita Overlap Index were used to measure repertoire overlap between compartments. GLIPH clustered TCR beta CDR3s with public tetramer-defined viral CDR3s; viral motifs required at least three viral sequences plus V-gene enrichment. Drawn from immuneACCESS, this table holds only the in-frame rearrangements with V and J called that TCRdb kept. Clones are partly lost; checked studies trace under half to an unresolved V gene and leave the rest unexplained. That table supplies the V and J calls and clone size; D and trimming were determined from the DNA. The sample yields approximately 31,000 clones; roughly nine tenths were counted once. The ten most abundant clones make up around 17% of the sample.

The chain is encoded by TRBV2 joined to TRBJ1-6; the D region possibly corresponds to TRBD1 (6 bases align). Material: peripheral blood mononuclear cells, obtained before any cancer treatment. This clonotype originated in a man aged 40 to 75 with stage III lung adenocarcinoma. The CDR3 region: CAQNREHNSPLHF. The nucleotide sequence is TGTGCACAGAACAGGGAACATAATTCACCCCTCCACTTT.